These 23 T cell receptor beta chains came from one sample sequenced in a study of blood T cell repertoires in COVID-19. Some clones are missing from TCRdb's copy, which holds only in-frame ones; the method was immunoSEQ multiplex PCR. The repertoire holds about 170,000 clones, 80% to 90% seen once, with roughly 1.9% in the top ten. Source material: peripheral blood. The receptors were sampled from a woman of 80 years or more with acute or convalescent COVID-19.

This clone was counted between two and nine times. The J gene is TRBJ1-4, the V gene TRBV6-1; unclear D gene. V shed 3 bases and J shed 7 bases, with 12 bases lying between them. Germline assignment: CDR1 MNHNS and CDR2 SASEGT. CDR3 length: 14 amino acids. The CDR3 region has the DNA TGTGCCAGCAGTGACACCCTTGAGGGTGAAAAACTGTTTTTT. Translating gives CASSDTLEGEKLFF.

The chain couples TRBV6-1 to TRBJ2-3, with D unresolved. Germline loops: CDR1 MNHNS, CDR2 SASEGT. The CDR3 length is 15 residues. V was shortened by 1 base and J by 6 bases, with 14 bases between the two germline ends. The CDR3 loop reads CASSEVQAPTDTQYF. CDR3 nucleotide sequence: TGTGCCAGCAGTGAAGTGCAGGCCCCAACGGATACGCAGTATTTT.

The chain recombines TRBV15 with TRBJ2-1; a weak D match, TRBD2 (5 bases). With 5 bases removed from V and 4 bases from J, the gap between germline ends came to 6 bases. Germline V lookup: CDR1 LNHNV, CDR2 YYDKDF (reference sequence). The CDR3 spans 12 residues. The CDR3 nucleotides are TGTGCCACCAGCTGGAGGTACAATGAGCAGTTCTTC. Translation gives CATSWRYNEQFF. Supplemented by reference TRBV15 and TRBJ2-1, the full variable domain reads DAMVIQNPRYQVTQFGKPVTLSCSQTLNHNVMYWYQQKSSQAPKLLFHYYDKDFNNEADTPDNFQSRRPNTSFCFLDIRSPGLGDTAMYLCATSWRYNEQFFGPGTRLTVL.

The rearrangement uses TRBV9 and TRBJ2-5; TRBD1 agrees at 7 bases. The CDR3 covers 16 residues. Trimming cost V 0 bases and J 4 bases; bases outside gene matches: 9. Germline-derived CDR1 and CDR2 are SGDLS and YYNGEE. CDR3 nucleotides: TGTGCCAGCAGCGTAGAACAGGGGCGCATGGGAGAGACCCAGTACTTC. Protein sequence: CASSVEQGRMGETQYF.

The V gene is TRBV6-4, the J gene TRBJ1-5; D is unclear. The germline gives CDR1 MRHNA, CDR2 SNTAGT. This CDR3 comprises 15 residues. With 4 bases removed from V and 0 bases from J, the gap between germline ends came to 10 bases. The CDR3 DNA reads TGTGCCAGCAGTGCGGACGGGGATAGCAATCAGCCCCAGCATTTT. It encodes CASSADGDSNQPQHF.

The chain joins TRBV6-2 or TRBV6-3 to TRBJ2-4; 11 nucleotides align to TRBD1. This CDR3 comprises 16 residues. After removal of 4 bases from V and 6 bases from J, the junction contained 8 bases not matched to a gene. Germline-derived CDR1 and CDR2 are MNHEY and SVGEGT. In nucleotides, the CDR3 is TGTGCCAGCAGTTCCGGGACAGGGGGACGAAGAAACATTCAGTACTTC. Translation: CASSSGTGGRRNIQYF.

The J gene is TRBJ2-3, the V gene TRBV10-1; 7 bases are a match to TRBD2. Looked up from germline, CDR1 is WNHNN and CDR2 is SYGVQD (reference sequence). The length of the CDR3 is 16 residues. Unmatched junction bases numbered 10, after V lost 1 base and J lost 6 bases. For the CDR3, the DNA is TGCGCCAGCAGTGAGTTGGAGCGGGGTAATCTGGATACGCAGTATTTT. Translating it yields CASSELERGNLDTQYF.

This clone was recorded a few times. J is TRBJ1-4 and V is TRBV19; D ambiguous. Trimming removed 3 bases from V and 11 bases from J, with 19 bases in between. The CDR3 is made up of 15 amino acids. Germline V CDR1 and CDR2: LNHDA, SQIVND (reference sequence). CDR3 sequence (DNA): TGTGCCAGTAGTATCTGGGATGGCGTCGGCGGGAAACTGTTTTTT. This translates into CASSIWDGVGGKLFF.

A word on this clone: A clone one base away is much larger, so this may be a read error. Other DNA sequences from this sample encode an identical CDR3 as well. The chain combines TRBV11-2 with TRBJ2-5, with TRBD2 matching over 7 bases. The CDR3 sequence is 14 residues long. Trimming cost V 1 base and J 5 bases; bases outside gene matches: 4. Germline V gene lookup returns CDR1 SGHAT and CDR2 FQNNGV. In DNA, the CDR3 is TGTGCCAGCAGCTTAGGGCTAGCGGAGGAGACCCAGTACTTC. Protein sequence: CASSLGLAEETQYF.

The chain uses TRBV19 and TRBJ1-1; no firm D call. V shed 3 bases and J shed 1 base, with 6 bases lying between them. The CDR3 spans 13 residues. CDR1 is LNHDA and CDR2 is SQIVND in the germline V gene (reference sequence). DNA of the CDR3: TGTGCCAGTAGTATGTATAAGAACACTGAAGCTTTCTTT. Its protein product is CASSMYKNTEAFF.

V is TRBV5-5 and J is TRBJ1-1; 7 bases match TRBD1. The CDR3 covers 15 residues. Germline-derived CDR1 and CDR2 are SGHKS and YYEKEE (reference sequence). J lost 4 bases, V lost 6 bases, and 12 bases had no gene match. The CDR3: CASTDTPTGSTEAFF. CDR3 nucleotide sequence: TGTGCCAGCACCGATACCCCGACAGGGAGCACTGAAGCTTTCTTT.

As to this clone: The identical CDR3 is also encoded by other nucleotide sequences in the sample. The chain uses TRBV2 and TRBJ1-1; 8 nucleotides line up with TRBD1. J lost 2 bases, V lost 6 bases, and 5 bases had no gene match. Germline V gene sequence: CDR1 SNHLY, CDR2 FYNNEI. The CDR3 consists of 14 residues. CDR3 coding DNA: TGTGCCAGCAGGGCTGACAGGGGAAACACTGAAGCTTTCTTT. Its protein is CASRADRGNTEAFF.

A single count supports this clone. The chain couples TRBV7-3 to TRBJ2-3; 9 nucleotides agree with TRBD2. CDR3 length equals 16 residues. Per germline, CDR1 SGHTA and CDR2 FQGTGA. The V gene end was trimmed by 5 bases and the J gene end by 0 bases; junction bases not matched to a gene: 6. The CDR3 sequence is CASSHGRGGSTDTQYF. The CDR3 DNA follows: TGTGCCAGCAGCCACGGGCGGGGGGGAAGCACAGATACGCAGTATTTT. The full variable domain, its missing parts supplied by reference TRBV7-3 and TRBJ2-3, is GAGVSQTPSNKVTEKGKYVELRCDPISGHTALYWYRQSLGQGPEFLIYFQGTGAADDSGLPNDRFFAVRPEGSVSTLKIQRTERGDSAVYLCASSHGRGGSTDTQYFGPGTRLTVL.

The genes are TRBV6-5 and TRBJ2-7; tentatively, D is TRBD2 (6 bases). Trimming removed 7 bases at V and 3 bases at J, with 16 bases between. The CDR3 has 14 residues. Germline CDR1 is MNHEY and CDR2 is SVGAGI. CDR3 protein: CASNYRTRGYEQYF. CDR3 bases: TGTGCCAGCAACTACCGAACGCGGGGCTACGAGCAGTACTTC.

The genes are TRBV7-2 and TRBJ1-6, with D uncertain. Germline V gene lookup returns CDR1 SGHTA and CDR2 FQGNSA. The CDR3 sequence is 14 residues long. Trimming removed 4 bases from V and 7 bases from J, with 11 bases in between. The CDR3 here is CASSSRQPNSPLHF. The CDR3 region has the DNA TGTGCCAGCAGCTCCAGACAACCCAATTCACCCCTCCACTTT.

The chain carries TRBV6-5 and TRBJ2-7; D uncertain. V lost 6 bases and J 1 base, leaving 10 bases between the germline ends. The V gene's germline CDR1 is MNHEY and CDR2 SVGAGI. The CDR3 spans 13 residues. The CDR3 sequence: CASRSTESYEQYF. The CDR3, as DNA: TGTGCCAGCAGGTCAACTGAATCCTACGAGCAGTACTTC.

The chain couples TRBV4-2 to TRBJ2-1, with 7 bases identical to TRBD2. The V segment lost 0 bases and the J segment 0 bases; nucleotides outside the gene matches: 2. Per germline, CDR1 LGHNA and CDR2 YNFKEQ. This CDR3 comprises 16 residues. CDR3 coding DNA: TGTGCCAGCAGCCAAGATAGGGACTACTCCTACAATGAGCAGTTCTTC. Translating gives CASSQDRDYSYNEQFF.

The V gene is TRBV5-1, the J gene TRBJ2-3; 8 bases match TRBD2. In germline, CDR1 is SGHRS, CDR2 YFSETQ. V shed 4 bases and J 2 bases; nucleotides not matched to a gene: 9. The CDR3 has 16 amino acids. The CDR3 protein is CASSPTRTSNTDTQYF. CDR3 DNA: TGCGCCAGCAGCCCCACCCGGACTAGCAACACAGATACGCAGTATTTT.

This rearrangement joins TRBV5-1 to TRBJ1-3; D possibly corresponds to TRBD1 (6 bases). Deletions cut 0 bases from V and 4 bases from J, with 14 bases between. There are 16 residues in the CDR3. CDR1 and CDR2 from the germline V gene are SGHRS and YFSETQ. CDR3 sequence: CASSLAGTTGGNTIYF. CDR3 sequence (DNA): TGCGCCAGCAGCTTGGCCGGGACAACGGGCGGAAACACCATATATTTT.

This clone has a handful of counts. The chain employs TRBV19 and TRBJ1-6; D is undetermined. This CDR3 is 14 amino acids long. From germline, CDR1 is LNHDA and CDR2 SQIVND (reference sequence). Trimming left V 1 base short and J 8 bases short, with 9 bases between. DNA for the CDR3: TGTGCCAGTAGTATAGCCGGGGAGGATTCACCCCTCCACTTT. Translation: CASSIAGEDSPLHF.

This clone has only a few counts. The chain employs TRBV2 and TRBJ2-5; D is perhaps TRBD1 (6 bases). CDR3 length equals 14 residues. With 6 bases removed from V and 5 bases from J, the gap between germline ends came to 16 bases. CDR1 and CDR2 from the germline V gene are SNHLY and FYNNEI. CDR3 in DNA: TGTGCCAGCAGGCGCAGGGGCTTAGGGGAGACCCAGTACTTC. Amino acids: CASRRRGLGETQYF.

The V gene is TRBV7-9, the J gene TRBJ1-4, with a tentative D call TRBD1 (5 bases). V gave up 1 base and J gave up 7 bases, with 13 bases separating them. This CDR3 comprises 15 residues. Germline V gene lookup returns CDR1 SEHNR and CDR2 FQNEAQ (reference sequence). The CDR3 DNA is TGTGCCAGCAGCTTAGGCTTCGACAGAGGTGAAAAACTGTTTTTT. The encoded protein is CASSLGFDRGEKLFF.

The chain has TRBV4-2 and TRBJ2-7; 14 bases are shared with TRBD2. Per the germline V gene, CDR1 is LGHNA and CDR2 is YNFKEQ. The CDR3 runs to 16 residues. Trimming cost V 0 bases and J 7 bases; bases outside gene matches: 5. CDR3 in amino acids: CASSQDRTSGGYEQYF. As DNA, the CDR3 is TGTGCCAGCAGCCAAGATAGGACTAGCGGGGGGTATGAGCAGTACTTC.